A single sample gave rise to the 20 T cell receptor beta chains below, sequenced in a study of blood T cells in healthy people across ages. It was with a sample-barcoded 5' primer and a J-beta primer mix that a second PCR of roughly 7 to 11 cycles was run. TCRdb reprocessed the 5' RACE reads with MiXCR, giving one entry per CDR3 protein. The sample has 700,000 to 950,000 distinct CDR3 sequences; roughly 45% are singletons. The sample was blood. Every receptor here comes from a woman aged 55-70 years in good health.

Details on this clonotype: Sequence at one end of the junction differs from germline and may be a read error. V usage is TRBV7-9 and J usage is TRBJ1-1; D may be TRBD1 (6 bases). CDR3 size: 13 residues. Germline lookup yields CDR1 SEHNR and CDR2 FQNEAQ (reference sequence). The CDR3 region is CTSRPQGNTEAFF. DNA for the CDR3: TGTACCAGCAGACCACAGGGGAACACTGAAGCTTTCTTT.

As concerns this clonotype: This may come from a read error, since a much larger clone is one base off. This chain links TRBV29-1 with TRBJ2-1; TRBD2 matches 7 bases. The germline CDR1 and CDR2 sequences are SQVTM and ANQGSEA. V trimming: 6 bases; J trimming: 5 bases; junction bases outside the gene matches: 13. The CDR3 is made up of 15 amino acids. In DNA form, the CDR3 reads TGCAGCGTCGAATCCCTTTGGGGGGGGAACAATGAGCAGTTCTTC. Translating it yields CSVESLWGGNNEQFF.

The V call is TRBV28, the J call TRBJ1-2, with TRBD1 identical over 7 bases. The CDR3 sequence is 14 residues long. Unmatched junction bases numbered 11, after V lost 6 bases and J lost 7 bases. Germline V gene sequence: CDR1 MDHEN, CDR2 SYDVKM. This chain's CDR3 is CASSSGTADSGYTF. The DNA of the CDR3 is TGTGCCAGCAGCAGCGGGACAGCCGACTCTGGCTACACCTTC.

This clonotype was seen a handful of times. This chain uses TRBV7-8 with TRBJ2-1; D may correspond to TRBD1 or TRBD2 (7 bases each). CDR1 and CDR2 (germline): SGHVS, FQNEAQ. Trimming shortened V by 7 bases and J by 0 bases, and 16 bases separated the two germline ends. This CDR3 comprises 16 residues. The CDR3 sequence: CASTQGGHGSYNEQFF. DNA of the CDR3: TGTGCCAGCACCCAGGGGGGGCATGGCTCCTACAATGAGCAGTTCTTC.

The chain recombines TRBV5-1 with TRBJ2-1; 8 bases fit TRBD2. V lost 4 bases, J lost 11 bases, and 14 bases stayed unmatched. CDR1 is SGHRS, CDR2 YFSETQ, per germline. The CDR3 length is 15 residues. CDR3 sequence: CASSGGLAPGDKQFF. CDR3 bases: TGCGCCAGCAGCGGCGGACTAGCTCCTGGGGATAAGCAGTTCTTC. The full variable domain, its missing parts supplied by reference TRBV5-1 and TRBJ2-1, is KAGVTQTPRYLIKTRGQQVTLSCSPISGHRSVSWYQQTPGQGLQFLFEYFSETQRNKGNFPGRFSGRQFSNSRSEMNVSTLELGDSALYLCASSGGLAPGDKQFFGPGTRLTVL.

The CDR3 DNA reads as TGTGCCAGCAGCGTAGAGGCCGGGACCGCTGGAAACACCATATATTTT. This gives the protein CASSVEAGTAGNTIYF. The rearrangement joins TRBV9 to TRBJ1-3; the D gene is possibly TRBD1 (5 bases). The length of the CDR3 is 16 residues. CDR1 and CDR2 from the germline V gene are SGDLS and YYNGEE. Trimming removed 0 bases at V and 2 bases at J, with 12 bases between.

J is TRBJ1-3 and V is TRBV28; 9 nucleotides agree with TRBD1. J gave up 5 bases and V 5 bases, and 4 bases lay outside the gene matches. Germline V lookup: CDR1 MDHEN, CDR2 SYDVKM. CDR3 length: 14 residues. CDR3 region: CASSPGTGRNTIYF. CDR3 coding DNA: TGTGCCAGCAGTCCCGGGACAGGGCGAAACACCATATATTTT.

This clonotype was seen repeatedly, ten times or more. The chain recombines TRBV20-1 with TRBJ2-7; 10 bases are a match to TRBD2. The CDR3 covers 15 residues. V gave up 2 bases and J gave up 7 bases; unmatched junction bases: 11. Germline-derived CDR1 and CDR2 are DFQATT and SNEGSKA (reference sequence). The CDR3 region has the DNA TGCAGTGCTAGACACCTGCCTAGCGGGAGCCCTGAGCAGTACTTC. This sequence encodes CSARHLPSGSPEQYF.

This rearrangement joins TRBV5-4 to TRBJ1-1; D gene ambiguous. CDR1 SGHNT and CDR2 YYREEE come from the germline V gene (reference sequence). This CDR3 has 13 amino acids. V lost 1 base to trimming and J lost 6 bases, with 10 bases between them. CDR3 sequence reads: CASSLLTESEAFF. The DNA for the CDR3 is TGTGCCAGCAGCTTGCTTACAGAATCTGAAGCTTTCTTT.

The gene calls are TRBV14 and TRBJ1-1; 9 bases line up with TRBD1. Trimming removed 6 bases from V and 7 bases from J; junction bases left unmatched: 9. The CDR3 has 14 amino acids. Germline V CDR1 and CDR2: SGHDN, FVKESK. CDR3 in DNA: TGTGCCAGCAGTCTTACCCGGACAGGGGTTGAAGCTTTCTTT. It yields the protein CASSLTRTGVEAFF.

The chain carries TRBV20-1 and TRBJ2-4; D remains unclear. The DNA end lines up better with TRBJ2-5; the J call may be wrong. In germline, CDR1 is DFQATT, CDR2 SNEGSKA (reference sequence). The CDR3 is 11 residues long. Here the CDR3 reads CSELRQETQYF. CDR3 coding DNA: TGCAGTGAGCTCAGGCAAGAGACCCAGTACTTC.

This clonotype was detected once. The gene calls are TRBV24-1 and TRBJ2-3; a possible D gene is TRBD2 (6 bases). The V and J ends lost 3 bases and 2 bases respectively, with 11 bases between them. The CDR3 loop spans 15 amino acids. The germline V gene encodes CDR1 KGHDR and CDR2 SFDVKD. The DNA of the CDR3 is TGTGCCACCAGTGATGCCGGGGACTCCACAGATACGCAGTATTTT. Its translation is CATSDAGDSTDTQYF.

Comments on this clonotype: A much larger clone lies a single base off, so this may be a read error. The rearrangement links TRBV4-3 to TRBJ2-7, with D perhaps TRBD2 (6 bases). The CDR3 has 14 amino acids. Germline loops: CDR1 LGHNA, CDR2 YSLEER. The V end lost 5 bases, the J end lost 1 base, and 12 bases lay between the germline ends. Written as DNA, the CDR3 is TGCGCCAGCAGCGTCCAGGCGGGATCCTACGAGCAGTACTTC. Translating it yields CASSVQAGSYEQYF.

V gene TRBV11-2 combines with J gene TRBJ1-1; 11 bases are a match to TRBD1. Germline V gene data show CDR1 as SGHAT and CDR2 as FQNNGV. V trimming: 4 bases; J trimming: 6 bases; junction bases outside the gene matches: 7. The CDR3 is made up of 15 amino acids. The CDR3 region is CASSSSDRGRSEAFF. In DNA form, the CDR3 reads TGTGCCAGCAGCTCATCGGACAGGGGGCGATCTGAAGCTTTCTTT.

The gene calls are TRBV7-6 and TRBJ2-6; no reliable D call. The CDR3 covers 16 residues. V dropped 0 bases and J dropped 0 bases, with 6 bases sitting between them. From germline, CDR1 is SGHVS and CDR2 FNYEAQ. The chain's CDR3 is CASSLAGHSGANVLTF. For the CDR3, the DNA is TGTGCCAGCAGCTTAGCAGGCCACTCTGGGGCCAACGTCCTGACTTTC.

This rearrangement joins TRBV3-1 to TRBJ1-1; D unresolved. This CDR3 spans 9 amino acids. Trimming took off 3 bases at V and 11 bases at J, with 4 bases between the two ends. CDR1 LGHDT and CDR2 YNNKEL come from the germline V gene (reference sequence). For the CDR3, the DNA is TGTGCCAGCAGCCAGAGGGCTTTCTTT. It specifies CASSQRAFF.

Regarding this clonotype: This may be a read error, as it is one base from a much larger clone. J is TRBJ1-2 and V is TRBV29-1; 12 bases match TRBD1. The CDR3 is made up of 13 amino acids. Germline lookup yields CDR1 SQVTM and CDR2 ANQGSEA. CDR3 nucleotides: TGCAGCGCCGGGACAGGGGGCGTTGGTGGCTGCACCTTC. It translates to CSAGTGGVGGCTF. The full variable domain, with the rest looked up from reference TRBV29-1 and TRBJ1-2, is SAVISQKPSRDICQRGTSLTIQCQVDSQVTMMFWYRQQPGQSLTLIATANQGSEATYESGFVIDKFPISRPNLTFSTLTVSNMSPEDSSIYLCSAGTGGVGGCTFGSGTRLTVV.

This clonotype was seen only a few times. The genes are TRBV5-1 and TRBJ2-3; 7 nucleotides match TRBD2. This CDR3 contains 15 residues. The V gene's germline CDR1 is SGHRS and CDR2 YFSETQ. The V and J ends lost 6 bases and 0 bases, in that order; junction bases with no gene match: 7. CDR3 loop: CASTLSGESTDTQYF. The CDR3 DNA sequence: TGCGCCAGCACCCTGAGCGGGGAAAGCACAGATACGCAGTATTTT. The full variable domain, in which reference TRBV5-1 and TRBJ2-3 provide the parts outside the CDR3, is KAGVTQTPRYLIKTRGQQVTLSCSPISGHRSVSWYQQTPGQGLQFLFEYFSETQRNKGNFPGRFSGRQFSNSRSEMNVSTLELGDSALYLCASTLSGESTDTQYFGPGTRLTVL.

V gene TRBV20-1 combines with J gene TRBJ1-6; D may be TRBD1 (5 bases). Germline V gene sequence: CDR1 DFQATT, CDR2 SNEGSKA (reference sequence). The CDR3 runs to 15 residues. V was shortened by 3 bases and J by 3 bases, with 12 bases between the two germline ends. The CDR3 DNA reads TGCAGTGCTAGCGACAGAACAAACTATAATTCACCCCTCCACTTT. This translates into CSASDRTNYNSPLHF.

This clonotype showed up just once. V gene TRBV12-3 or TRBV12-4 combines with J gene TRBJ2-7; D not resolved. The CDR3 is made up of 14 amino acids. The V and J ends lost 5 bases and 2 bases respectively, with 13 bases between them. CDR3 region: CASSPTSTTYEQYF. The CDR3 nucleotides read TGTGCCAGCAGTCCGACCAGTACGACCTACGAGCAGTACTTC.